This TCR beta chain was recovered during a study of blood T cells in healthy people across ages. Study results and caveats: Estimated diversity, derived from one million T cells, was regarded as an underestimate. Among long-lived donors, naive CD4+ cells were more numerous and diversity higher than in aged donors.

Trimming stripped 5 bases from V and 4 bases from J, with 18 bases between. Germline V gene sequence: CDR1 MNHEY, CDR2 SMNVEV (reference sequence). The CDR3 runs 15 residues. Turning to this clonotype: Antigen: not known.

A J-beta primer mix and a sample-barcoded 5' primer were used in a second PCR of about 6 to 12 cycles. From the 5' RACE reads, TCRdb called clonotypes with MiXCR, one entry per CDR3 protein. Of about 2 million distinct CDR3 sequences listed, approximately 50% are singletons. This clonotype was obtained from a woman in her forties in good health. The rearrangement links TRBV27 to TRBJ2-7; D may be TRBD1 (6 bases). The sample consisted of blood. The CDR3 region is CASSQPGRGSYEQYF. The CDR3 DNA reads as TGTGCCAGCAGTCAACCGGGCAGGGGATCGTACGAGCAGTACTTC.